This entry describes one TCR beta chain. The antigen is undetermined. This specimen belongs to a study of early stage breast cancer tumors. Study at large: ER+/PR+/HER2- status applied to about 70% of the 16 invasive breast tumors. Samples were sequenced at 7.5 to 10-fold average coverage. Findings and caveats of the study: Compared with adjacent normal breast tissue, tumors showed around 2.5-fold greater T cell density and higher clonality.

Trimming at V came to 3 bases and at J to 0 bases, leaving 9 bases not matched to a gene. Germline CDR1 SGHRS, CDR2 YFSETQ. This CDR3 is 17 amino acids long. Clones were read by immunoSEQ multiplex PCR, and TCRdb kept only the in-frame ones, dropping some. The table has around 25,000 clones, roughly 64% seen once. The clonotype was recovered from a person between 60 and 69 years old with breast cancer. The chain employs TRBV5-1 and TRBJ2-1; TRBD1 aligns across 7 bases. Material: breast tumor tissue. The CDR3 region is CASSSRQGTFSYNEQFF. CDR3 nucleotides: TGCGCCAGCAGCTCCCGACAGGGTACTTTCTCCTACAATGAGCAGTTCTTC.